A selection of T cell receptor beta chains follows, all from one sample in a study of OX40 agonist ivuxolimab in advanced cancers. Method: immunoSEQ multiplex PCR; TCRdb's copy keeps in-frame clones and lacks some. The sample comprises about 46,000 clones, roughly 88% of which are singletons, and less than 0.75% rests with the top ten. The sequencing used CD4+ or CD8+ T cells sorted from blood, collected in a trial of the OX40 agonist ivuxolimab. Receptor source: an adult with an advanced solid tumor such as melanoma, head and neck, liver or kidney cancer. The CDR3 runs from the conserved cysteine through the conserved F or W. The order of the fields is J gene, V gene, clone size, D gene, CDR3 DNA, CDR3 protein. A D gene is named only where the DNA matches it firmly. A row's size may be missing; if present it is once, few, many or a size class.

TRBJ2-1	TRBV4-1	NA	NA	TGCGCCAGCAGCCAAGACGTTCCGACTAGATCGGTCTACAATGAGCAGTTCTTC	CASSQDVPTRSVYNEQFF
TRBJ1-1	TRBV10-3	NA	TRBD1	TGTGCCATCAGGACAGGGTCGCTTGAAGCTTTCTTT	CAIRTGSLEAFF
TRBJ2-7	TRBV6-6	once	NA	TGTGCCACCTCCTGGTCTCCGTACGAGCAGTACTTC	CATSWSPYEQYF
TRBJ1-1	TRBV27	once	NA	TGTGCCAGCAGAACAGGGTTCATGAACACTGAAGCTTTCTTT	CASRTGFMNTEAFF
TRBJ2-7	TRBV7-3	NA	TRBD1	TGTGCCAGCAGTAGGGACAGTACCTACGAGCAGTACTTC	CASSRDSTYEQYF
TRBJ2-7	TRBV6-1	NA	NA	TGTGCCAGCAGTGAATTGAGGACAAGGGAGGAGCAGTACTTC	CASSELRTREEQYF
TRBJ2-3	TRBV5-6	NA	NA	TGTGCCAGCAGCTTAGACCCCTTAGGTACGCAGTATTTT	CASSLDPLGTQYF
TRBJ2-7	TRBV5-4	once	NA	TGTGCCAGCAGCTTGGTGGGCAGGGGCTACGAGCAGTACTTC	CASSLVGRGYEQYF
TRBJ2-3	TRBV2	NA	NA	TGTGCCAGCAGTTCGCCAGGGGGGTTGACAGATACGCAGTATTTT	CASSSPGGLTDTQYF
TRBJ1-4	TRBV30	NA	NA	TGTGCCTGGAGTGTATCGGGTTATGAAAAACTGTTTTTT	CAWSVSGYEKLFF
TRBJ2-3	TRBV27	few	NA	TGTGCCAGCAGTTCCCGACAGGTTAGCACAGATACGCAGTATTTT	CASSSRQVSTDTQYF
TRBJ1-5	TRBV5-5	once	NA	TGTGCCAGCAGCTTGGTTTTCGGGGGCAATCAGCCCCAGCATTTT	CASSLVFGGNQPQHF
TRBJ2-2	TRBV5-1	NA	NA	TGCGCCAGCAGCTTGATCCTGGGGGCTTTCCCCTCCAACACCGGGGAGCTGTTTTTT	CASSLILGAFPSNTGELFF
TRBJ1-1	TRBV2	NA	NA	TGTGCCAGCAGTGTACTGACGGGTAACACTGAAGCTTTCTTT	CASSVLTGNTEAFF
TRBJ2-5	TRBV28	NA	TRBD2	TGTGCCAGCAGGATAGCGGGAGAAGAGACCCAGTACTTC	CASRIAGEETQYF
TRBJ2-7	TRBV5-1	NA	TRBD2	TGCGCCAGCAGCTTAGGACTAGAGCCAAACGAGCAGTACTTC	CASSLGLEPNEQYF
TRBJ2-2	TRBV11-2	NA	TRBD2	TGTGCCAGCAGCCCCCAACTAGCGGGAGCCGGGGAGCTGTTTTTT	CASSPQLAGAGELFF
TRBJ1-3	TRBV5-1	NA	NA	TGCGCCAGCCGGGACATGCCCTCTGGAAACACCATATATTTT	CASRDMPSGNTIYF
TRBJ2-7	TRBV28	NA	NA	TGTGCCAGCAGTATTTCCCCGGTATTCGAGCAGTACTTC	CASSISPVFEQYF
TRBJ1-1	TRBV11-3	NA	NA	TGTGCCAGCAGCGGGGAGGCCTGGGGGACTGAAGCTTTCTTT	CASSGEAWGTEAFF
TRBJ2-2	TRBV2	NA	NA	TGTGCCAGCAGACCCCGCGCCAGCACCGGGGAGCTGTTTTTT	CASRPRASTGELFF
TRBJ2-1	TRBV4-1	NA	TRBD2	TGCGCCAGCAGCCAAGGCGGGACTAGCGGGACCTACAATGAGCAGTTCTTC	CASSQGGTSGTYNEQFF
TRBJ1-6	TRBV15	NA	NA	TGTGCCACCAGCCCTACTTCGACCAAGGCGTATTCACCCCTCCACTTT	CATSPTSTKAYSPLHF
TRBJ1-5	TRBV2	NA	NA	TGTGCCAGCAGTGAAGGGATATTGGTCAGGGCAAACAATCAGCCCCAGCATTTT	CASSEGILVRANNQPQHF
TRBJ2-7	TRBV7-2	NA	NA	TGTGCCAGCAGCTCACAGGGATACCTCTACGAGCAGTACTTC	CASSSQGYLYEQYF
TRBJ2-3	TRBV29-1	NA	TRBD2	TGCAGCGTTGGGGCCCGCGGGAGGAGCACAGATACGCAGTATTTT	CSVGARGRSTDTQYF
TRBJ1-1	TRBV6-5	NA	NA	TGTGCCAGCAGCGTTAAAATGAACACTGAAGCTTTCTTT	CASSVKMNTEAFF
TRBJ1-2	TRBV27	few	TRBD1	TGTGCCAGCAGCCCTCACCTCGGACAGGGAAGCGGCTACACCTTC	CASSPHLGQGSGYTF
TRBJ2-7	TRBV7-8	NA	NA	TGTGCCAGCAGCTTGACTTACGAGCAGTACTTC	CASSLTYEQYF
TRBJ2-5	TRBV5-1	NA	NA	TGCGCCAGCAGCTATCTACATCGGACTACCCAAAAAGAGACCCAGTACTTC	CASSYLHRTTQKETQYF
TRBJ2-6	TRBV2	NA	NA	TGTGCCAGCAGGCCCCCCATATCTGGGGCCAACGTCCTGACTTTC	CASRPPISGANVLTF
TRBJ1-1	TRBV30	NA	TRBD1	TGTGCCTGGAGTGGGCAGGGGGGCTTCATGAACACTGAAGCTTTCTTT	CAWSGQGGFMNTEAFF
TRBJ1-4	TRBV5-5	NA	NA	TGTGCCAGCAGCGATCAGGTGCTCTTTAATGAAAAACTGTTTTTT	CASSDQVLFNEKLFF
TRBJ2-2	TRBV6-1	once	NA	TGTGCCAGCAAGCCCGGGAACACCGGGGAGCTGTTTTTT	CASKPGNTGELFF
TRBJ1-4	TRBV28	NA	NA	TGTGCCAGCAGTTCACTTGGGCCGCTCGGAGAAAAACTGTTTTTT	CASSSLGPLGEKLFF
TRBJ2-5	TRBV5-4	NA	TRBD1	TGTGCCAGCAGCTTGGATGGACAGGGGAAGGAGACCCAGTACTTC	CASSLDGQGKETQYF
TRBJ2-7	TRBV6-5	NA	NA	TGTGCCAGCAGTTATTCCCCGGACAGAACCTACGAGCAGTACTTC	CASSYSPDRTYEQYF
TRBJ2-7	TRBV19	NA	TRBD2	TGTGCCAGTAGTATCCTAGCGGGAGCCTACGAGCAGTACTTC	CASSILAGAYEQYF
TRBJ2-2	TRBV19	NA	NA	TGTGCCAGTAGTATCGATTGGGACACCGGGGAGCTGTTTTTT	CASSIDWDTGELFF
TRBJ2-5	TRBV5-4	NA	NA	TGTGCCAGCAGCTTGATGCGGGAAGGGTGGGAGACCCAGTACTTC	CASSLMREGWETQYF
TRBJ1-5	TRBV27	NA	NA	TGTGCCAGCAGTTTTTGGGGGGCCGGTCAGCCCCAGCATTTT	CASSFWGAGQPQHF
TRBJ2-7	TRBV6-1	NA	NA	TGTGCCAGCAGTGTTGGTTACGAGCAGTACTTC	CASSVGYEQYF
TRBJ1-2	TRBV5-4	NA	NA	TGTGCCAGCAGCGACACAGACTATGGCTACACCTTC	CASSDTDYGYTF
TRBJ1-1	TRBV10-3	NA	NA	TGTGCCATCAGTGACGGAAGGGGTATGAACACTGAAGCTTTCTTT	CAISDGRGMNTEAFF
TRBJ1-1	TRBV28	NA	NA	TGTGCCAGCAGTTGGTGGGGGGAGGGGGCTGAAGCTTTCTTT	CASSWWGEGAEAFF
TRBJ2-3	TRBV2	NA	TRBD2	TGTGCCAGCATCGAAGCGGGAGGGGGCGCAGATACGCAGTATTTT	CASIEAGGGADTQYF
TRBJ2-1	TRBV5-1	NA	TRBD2	TGCGCCAGCACCCTGGGAGGACTAGCGGGAAACAATGAGCAGTTCTTC	CASTLGGLAGNNEQFF
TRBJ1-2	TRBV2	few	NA	TGTGCCAGCAGTGTAACCTGGGGCTACACCTTC	CASSVTWGYTF
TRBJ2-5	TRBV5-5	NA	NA	TGTGCCAGCAGCTTGGGACGGGAGCCGACAGAGACCCAGTACTTC	CASSLGREPTETQYF
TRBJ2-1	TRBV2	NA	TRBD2	TGTGCCAGCAGGGCCTGGACTAGCGCCAAGTTTACACGGCAGTTCTTC	CASRAWTSAKFTRQFF
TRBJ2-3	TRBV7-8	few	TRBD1	TGTGCCAGCAGCGAGACAGGGGGAGATACGCAGTATTTT	CASSETGGDTQYF
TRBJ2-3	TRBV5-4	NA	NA	TGTGCCAGCAGCTCCCCGGGGGACCCCCCTCCGCAGTATTTT	CASSSPGDPPPQYF
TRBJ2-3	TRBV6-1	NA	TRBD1	TGTGCCAGCAGTCCCCACAGGGGAGATACGCAGTATTTT	CASSPHRGDTQYF